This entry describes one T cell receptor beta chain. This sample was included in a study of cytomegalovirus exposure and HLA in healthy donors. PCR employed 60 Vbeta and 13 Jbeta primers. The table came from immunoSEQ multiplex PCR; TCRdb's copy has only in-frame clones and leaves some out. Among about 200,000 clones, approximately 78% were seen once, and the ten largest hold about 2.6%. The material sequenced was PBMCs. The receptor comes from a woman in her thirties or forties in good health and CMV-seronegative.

The CDR3 region has the DNA TGCGCCAGCAGCTTGATTCTAGCGGGAGCCTACAATGAGCAGTTCTTC. Translating gives CASSLILAGAYNEQFF. This chain connects TRBV5-1 to TRBJ2-1; 10 bases match TRBD2. J gave up 2 bases and V 1 base, and 3 bases lay outside the gene matches. CDR3 size: 16 residues. Germline values: CDR1 SGHRS, CDR2 YFSETQ.